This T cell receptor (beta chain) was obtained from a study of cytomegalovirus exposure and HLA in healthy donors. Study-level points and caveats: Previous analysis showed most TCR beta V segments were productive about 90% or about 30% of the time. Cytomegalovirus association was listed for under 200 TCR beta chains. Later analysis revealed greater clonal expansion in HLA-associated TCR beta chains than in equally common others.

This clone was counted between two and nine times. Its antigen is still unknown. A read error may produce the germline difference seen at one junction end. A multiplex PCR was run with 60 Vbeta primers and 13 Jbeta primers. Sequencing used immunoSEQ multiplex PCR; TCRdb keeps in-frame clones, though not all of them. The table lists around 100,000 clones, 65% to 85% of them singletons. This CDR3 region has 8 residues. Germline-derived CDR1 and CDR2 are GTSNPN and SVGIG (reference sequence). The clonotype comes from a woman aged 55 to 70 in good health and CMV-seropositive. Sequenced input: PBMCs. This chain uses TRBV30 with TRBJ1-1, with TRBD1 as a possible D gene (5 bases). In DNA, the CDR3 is TGTGCCTGGGAGACAGTAATCTTT. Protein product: CAWETVIF.